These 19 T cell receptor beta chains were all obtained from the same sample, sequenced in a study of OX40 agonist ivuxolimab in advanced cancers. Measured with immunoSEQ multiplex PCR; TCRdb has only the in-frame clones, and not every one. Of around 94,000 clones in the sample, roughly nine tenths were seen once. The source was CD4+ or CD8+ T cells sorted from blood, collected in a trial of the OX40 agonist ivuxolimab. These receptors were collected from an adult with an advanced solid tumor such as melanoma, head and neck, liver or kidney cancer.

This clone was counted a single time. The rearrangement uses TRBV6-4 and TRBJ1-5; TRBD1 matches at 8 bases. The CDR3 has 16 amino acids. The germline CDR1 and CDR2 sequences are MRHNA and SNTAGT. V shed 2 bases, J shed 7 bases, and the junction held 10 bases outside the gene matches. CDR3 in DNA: TGTGCCAGCAGTGACCCCGGTTGGACAGGGCACCAGCCCCAGCATTTT. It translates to CASSDPGWTGHQPQHF.

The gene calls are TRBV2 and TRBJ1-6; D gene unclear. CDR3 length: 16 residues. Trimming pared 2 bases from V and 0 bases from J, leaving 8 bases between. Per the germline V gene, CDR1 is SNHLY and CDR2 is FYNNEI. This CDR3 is CASSESGFSYNSPLHF. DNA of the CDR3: TGTGCCAGCAGTGAAAGCGGCTTCTCCTATAATTCACCCCTCCACTTT.

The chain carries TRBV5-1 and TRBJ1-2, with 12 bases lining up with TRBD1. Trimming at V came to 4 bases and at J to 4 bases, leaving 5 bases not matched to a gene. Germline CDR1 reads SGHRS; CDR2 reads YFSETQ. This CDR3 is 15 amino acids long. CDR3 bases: TGCGCCAGCAGCGCGGGACAGGGGGCCGTCTATGGCTACACCTTC. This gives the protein CASSAGQGAVYGYTF.

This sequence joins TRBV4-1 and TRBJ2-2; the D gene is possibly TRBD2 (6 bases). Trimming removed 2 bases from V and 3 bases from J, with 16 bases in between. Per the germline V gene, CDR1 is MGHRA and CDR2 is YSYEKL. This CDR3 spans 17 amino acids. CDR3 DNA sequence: TGCGCCAGCAGCCAATTCCCGACTAGAGGTTACACCGGGGAGCTGTTTTTT. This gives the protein CASSQFPTRGYTGELFF.

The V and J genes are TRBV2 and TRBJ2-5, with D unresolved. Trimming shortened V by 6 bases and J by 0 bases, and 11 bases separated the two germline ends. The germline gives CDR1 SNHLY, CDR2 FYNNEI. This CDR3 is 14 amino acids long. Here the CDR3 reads CASSARANQETQYF. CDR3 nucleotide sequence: TGTGCCAGCAGCGCCCGGGCTAACCAAGAGACCCAGTACTTC.

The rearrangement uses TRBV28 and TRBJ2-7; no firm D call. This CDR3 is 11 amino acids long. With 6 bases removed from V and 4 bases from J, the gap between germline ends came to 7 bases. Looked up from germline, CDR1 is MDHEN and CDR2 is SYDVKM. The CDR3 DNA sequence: TGTGCCAGCAGATCCGTATACGAGCAGTACTTC. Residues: CASRSVYEQYF.

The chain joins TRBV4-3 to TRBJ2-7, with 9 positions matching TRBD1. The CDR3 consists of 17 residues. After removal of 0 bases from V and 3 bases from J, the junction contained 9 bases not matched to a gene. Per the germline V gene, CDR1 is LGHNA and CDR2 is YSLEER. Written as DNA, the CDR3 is TGCGCCAGCAGCCAAGATTTCAGCCCGGGACAGGGCTACGAGCAGTACTTC. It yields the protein CASSQDFSPGQGYEQYF.

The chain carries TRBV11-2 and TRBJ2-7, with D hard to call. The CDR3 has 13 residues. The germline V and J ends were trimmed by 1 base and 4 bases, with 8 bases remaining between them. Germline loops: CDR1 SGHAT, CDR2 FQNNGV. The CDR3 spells CASSLGSRYEQYF. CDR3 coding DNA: TGTGCCAGCAGCTTAGGGTCTAGGTACGAGCAGTACTTC. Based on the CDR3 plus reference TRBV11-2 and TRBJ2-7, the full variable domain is EAGVAQSPRYKIIEKRQSVAFWCNPISGHATLYWYQQILGQGPKLLIQFQNNGVVDDSQLPKDRFSAERLKGVDSTLKIQPAKLEDSAVYLCASSLGSRYEQYFGPGTRLTVT.

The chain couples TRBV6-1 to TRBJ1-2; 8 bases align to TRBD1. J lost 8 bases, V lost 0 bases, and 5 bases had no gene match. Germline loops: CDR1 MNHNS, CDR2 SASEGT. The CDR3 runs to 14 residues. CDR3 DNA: TGTGCCAGCAGTGAAGCGGACAGGGTAGGAGGCTACACCTTC. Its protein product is CASSEADRVGGYTF.

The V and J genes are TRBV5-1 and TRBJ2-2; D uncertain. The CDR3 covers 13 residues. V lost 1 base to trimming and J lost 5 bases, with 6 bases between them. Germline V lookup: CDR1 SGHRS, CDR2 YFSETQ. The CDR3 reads CASSLPRTGELFF. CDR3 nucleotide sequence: TGCGCCAGCAGCTTGCCTAGAACCGGGGAGCTGTTTTTT.

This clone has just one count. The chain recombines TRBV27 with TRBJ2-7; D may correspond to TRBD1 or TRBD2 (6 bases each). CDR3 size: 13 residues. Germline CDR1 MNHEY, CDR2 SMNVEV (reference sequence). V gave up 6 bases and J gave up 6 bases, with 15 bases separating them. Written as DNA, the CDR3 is TGTGCCAGCAGGACAGGTGGAGGGGTCGAGCAGTACTTC. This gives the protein CASRTGGGVEQYF.

The CDR3 region has the DNA TGTGCCTCCAGGACCGGGTCTTACAATGAGCAGTTCTTC. It codes for CASRTGSYNEQFF. The chain combines TRBV19 with TRBJ2-1, with D uncertain. V was pared by 11 bases and J by 4 bases, with 15 bases between. Per germline, CDR1 LNHDA and CDR2 SQIVND (reference sequence). The CDR3 runs 13 residues.

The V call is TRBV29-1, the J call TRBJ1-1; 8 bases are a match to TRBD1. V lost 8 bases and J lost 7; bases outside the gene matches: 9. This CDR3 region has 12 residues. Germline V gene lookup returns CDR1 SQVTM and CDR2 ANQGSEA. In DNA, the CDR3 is TGCAGCTTTCAGGGGGCCAGGGGTGAAGCTTTCTTT. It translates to CSFQGARGEAFF.

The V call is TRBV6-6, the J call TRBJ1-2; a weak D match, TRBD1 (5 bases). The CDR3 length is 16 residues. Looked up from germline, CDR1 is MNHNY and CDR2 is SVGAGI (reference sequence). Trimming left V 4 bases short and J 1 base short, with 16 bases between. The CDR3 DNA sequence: TGTGCCAGCAGTTCCTCCGGGACGTTTTTTAACTATGGCTACACCTTC. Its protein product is CASSSSGTFFNYGYTF.

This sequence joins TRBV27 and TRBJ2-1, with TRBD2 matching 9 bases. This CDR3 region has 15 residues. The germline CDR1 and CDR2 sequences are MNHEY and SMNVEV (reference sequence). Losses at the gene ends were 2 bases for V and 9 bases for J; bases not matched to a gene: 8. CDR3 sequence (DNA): TGTGCCAGCAGTTTACCTCGTAGCGGGAGAGGTGAGCAGTTCTTC. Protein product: CASSLPRSGRGEQFF.

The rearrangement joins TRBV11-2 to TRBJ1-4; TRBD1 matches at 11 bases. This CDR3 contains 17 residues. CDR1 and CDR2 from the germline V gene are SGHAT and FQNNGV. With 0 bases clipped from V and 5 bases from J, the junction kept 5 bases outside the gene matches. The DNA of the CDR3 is TGTGCCAGCAGCTTAGAAGGGACAGGGGGGCCGAATGAAAAACTGTTTTTT. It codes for CASSLEGTGGPNEKLFF.

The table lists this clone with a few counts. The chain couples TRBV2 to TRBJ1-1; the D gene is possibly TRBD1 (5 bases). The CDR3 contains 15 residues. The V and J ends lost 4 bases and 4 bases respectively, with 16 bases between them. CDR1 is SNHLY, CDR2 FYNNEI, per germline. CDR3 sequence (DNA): TGTGCCAGCAGTGGATTGGGACTGCCGGGCACTGAAGCTTTCTTT. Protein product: CASSGLGLPGTEAFF.

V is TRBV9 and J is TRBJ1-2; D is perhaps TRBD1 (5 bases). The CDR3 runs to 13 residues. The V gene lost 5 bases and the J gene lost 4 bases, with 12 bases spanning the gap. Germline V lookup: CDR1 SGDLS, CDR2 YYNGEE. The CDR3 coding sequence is TGTGCCAGCAGTGGACTTGGGGGCTATGGCTACACCTTC. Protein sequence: CASSGLGGYGYTF.

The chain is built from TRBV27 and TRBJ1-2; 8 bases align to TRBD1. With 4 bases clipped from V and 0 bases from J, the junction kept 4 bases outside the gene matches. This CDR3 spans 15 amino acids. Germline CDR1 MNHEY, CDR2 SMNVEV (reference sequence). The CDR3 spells CASSWDRSTNYGYTF. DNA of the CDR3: TGTGCCAGCAGTTGGGACAGGTCTACTAACTATGGCTACACCTTC.